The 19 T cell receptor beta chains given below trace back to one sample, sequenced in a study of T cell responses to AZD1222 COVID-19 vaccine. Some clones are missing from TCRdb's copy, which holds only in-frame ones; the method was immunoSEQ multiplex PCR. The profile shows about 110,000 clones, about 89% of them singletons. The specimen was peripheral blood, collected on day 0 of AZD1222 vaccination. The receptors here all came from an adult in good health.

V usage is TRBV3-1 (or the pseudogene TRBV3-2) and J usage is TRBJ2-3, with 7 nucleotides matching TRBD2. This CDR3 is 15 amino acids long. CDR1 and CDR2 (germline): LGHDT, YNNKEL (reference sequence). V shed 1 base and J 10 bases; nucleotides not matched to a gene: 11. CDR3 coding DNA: TGTGCCAGCAGCCAAGGTACAGGCGGGGGTGGATCGCAGTATTTT. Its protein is CASSQGTGGGGSQYF.

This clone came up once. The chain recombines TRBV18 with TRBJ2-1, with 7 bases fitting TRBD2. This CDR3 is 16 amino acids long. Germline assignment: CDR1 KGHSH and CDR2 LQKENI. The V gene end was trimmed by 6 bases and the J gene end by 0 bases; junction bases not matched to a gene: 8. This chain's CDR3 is CASSQLATSSYNEQFF. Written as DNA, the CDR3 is TGTGCCAGCTCGCAACTAGCGACGAGCTCCTACAATGAGCAGTTCTTC.

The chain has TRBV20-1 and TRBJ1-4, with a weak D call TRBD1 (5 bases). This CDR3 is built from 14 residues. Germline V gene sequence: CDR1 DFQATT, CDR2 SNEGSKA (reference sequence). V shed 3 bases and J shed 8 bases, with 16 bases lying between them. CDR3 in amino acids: CSASRGRVSEKLFF. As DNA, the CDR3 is TGCAGTGCTAGTAGAGGCAGGGTTTCCGAAAAACTGTTTTTT.

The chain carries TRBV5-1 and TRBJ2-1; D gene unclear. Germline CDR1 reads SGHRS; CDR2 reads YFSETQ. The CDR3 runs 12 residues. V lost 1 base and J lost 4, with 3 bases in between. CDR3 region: CASSLNYNEQFF. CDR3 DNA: TGCGCCAGCAGCTTGAATTACAATGAGCAGTTCTTC.

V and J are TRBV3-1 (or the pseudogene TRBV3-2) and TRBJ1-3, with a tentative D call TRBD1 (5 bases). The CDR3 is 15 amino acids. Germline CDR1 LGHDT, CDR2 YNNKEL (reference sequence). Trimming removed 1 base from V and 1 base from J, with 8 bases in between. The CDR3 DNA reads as TGTGCCAGCAGCCAAGTCGGGGGATCTGGAAACACCATATATTTT. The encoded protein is CASSQVGGSGNTIYF.

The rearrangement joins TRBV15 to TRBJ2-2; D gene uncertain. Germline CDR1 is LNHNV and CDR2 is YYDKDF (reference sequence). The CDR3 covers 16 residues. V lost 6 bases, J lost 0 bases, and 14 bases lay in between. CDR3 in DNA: TGTGCCACCAGTACTCAAGTTGCTCCGAACACCGGGGAGCTGTTTTTT. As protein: CATSTQVAPNTGELFF.

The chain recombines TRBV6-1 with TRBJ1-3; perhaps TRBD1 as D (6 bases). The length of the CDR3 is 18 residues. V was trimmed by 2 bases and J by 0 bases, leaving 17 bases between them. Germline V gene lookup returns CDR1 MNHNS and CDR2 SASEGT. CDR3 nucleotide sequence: TGTGCCAGCAGTGAACAGGAACCTCAGGGGTTCTCTGGAAACACCATATATTTT. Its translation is CASSEQEPQGFSGNTIYF.

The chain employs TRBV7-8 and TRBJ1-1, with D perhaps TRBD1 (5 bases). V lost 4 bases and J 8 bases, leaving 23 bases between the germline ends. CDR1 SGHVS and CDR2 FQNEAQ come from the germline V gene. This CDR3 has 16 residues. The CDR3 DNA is TGTGCCAGCAGCTCCGCTTACTCGGGACGCGGGATAGAAGCTTTCTTT. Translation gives CASSSAYSGRGIEAFF.

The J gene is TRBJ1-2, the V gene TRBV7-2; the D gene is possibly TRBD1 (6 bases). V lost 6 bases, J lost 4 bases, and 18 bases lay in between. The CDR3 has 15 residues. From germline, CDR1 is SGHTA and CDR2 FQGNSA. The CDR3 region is CASRASRGAGYGYTF. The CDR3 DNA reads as TGTGCCAGCAGGGCTAGTCGGGGGGCAGGCTATGGCTACACCTTC. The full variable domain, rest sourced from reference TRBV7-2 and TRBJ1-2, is GAGVSQSPSNKVTEKGKDVELRCDPISGHTALYWYRQSLGQGLEFLIYFQGNSAPDKSGLPSDRFSAERTGGSVSTLTIQRTQQEDSAVYLCASRASRGAGYGYTFGSGTRLTVV.

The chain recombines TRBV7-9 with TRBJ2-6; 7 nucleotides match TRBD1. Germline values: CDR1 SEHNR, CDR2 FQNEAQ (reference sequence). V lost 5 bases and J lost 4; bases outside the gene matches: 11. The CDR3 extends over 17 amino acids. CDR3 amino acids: CASSHDRDLWGANVLTF. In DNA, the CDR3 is TGTGCCAGCAGCCACGACAGGGACCTCTGGGGGGCCAACGTCCTGACTTTC.

The CDR3 coding sequence is TGTGCCAGTAGTATAGAGGCAGGGGGAGAGACCCAGTACTTC. Translated, it gives CASSIEAGGETQYF. The V and J genes are TRBV19 and TRBJ2-5; the match to TRBD1 covers 7 bases. Germline V gene sequence: CDR1 LNHDA, CDR2 SQIVND (reference sequence). J lost 4 bases, V lost 0 bases, and 2 bases had no gene match. This CDR3 is 14 amino acids long.

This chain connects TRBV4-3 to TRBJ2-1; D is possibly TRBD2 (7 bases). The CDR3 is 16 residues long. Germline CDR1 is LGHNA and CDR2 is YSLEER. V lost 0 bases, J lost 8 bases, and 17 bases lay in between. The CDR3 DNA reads TGCGCCAGCAGCCAAGAAACGAGGGGGGGGATTCATGAGCAGTTCTTC. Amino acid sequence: CASSQETRGGIHEQFF.

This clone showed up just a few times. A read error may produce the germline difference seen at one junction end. The CDR3 spells CASSLANEQFF. The CDR3 DNA reads TGTGCCAGCAGTCTAGCCAATGAGCAGTTCTTC. V usage is TRBV12-3 or TRBV12-4 and J usage is TRBJ2-1, with D possibly TRBD2 on 5 matching bases. This CDR3 comprises 11 residues.

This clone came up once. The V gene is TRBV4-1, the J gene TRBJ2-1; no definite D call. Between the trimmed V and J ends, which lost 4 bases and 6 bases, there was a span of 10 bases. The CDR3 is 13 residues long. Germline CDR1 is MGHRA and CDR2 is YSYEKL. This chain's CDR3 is CASSPVSSNEQFF. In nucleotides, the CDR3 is TGCGCCAGCAGCCCGGTCAGTAGCAATGAGCAGTTCTTC.

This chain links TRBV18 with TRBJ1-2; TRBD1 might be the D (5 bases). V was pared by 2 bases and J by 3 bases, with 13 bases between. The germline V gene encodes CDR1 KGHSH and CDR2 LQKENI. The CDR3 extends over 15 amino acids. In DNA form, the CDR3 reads TGTGCCAGCTCACCAAAGGGGCGAGGGGACTATGGCTACACCTTC. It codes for CASSPKGRGDYGYTF.

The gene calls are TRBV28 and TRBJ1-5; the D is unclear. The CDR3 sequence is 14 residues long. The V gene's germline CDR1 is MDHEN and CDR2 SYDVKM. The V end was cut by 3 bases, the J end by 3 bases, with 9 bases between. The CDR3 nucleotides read TGTGCCAGCAGTTTCGCGGGCCCCAATCAGCCCCAGCATTTT. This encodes CASSFAGPNQPQHF.

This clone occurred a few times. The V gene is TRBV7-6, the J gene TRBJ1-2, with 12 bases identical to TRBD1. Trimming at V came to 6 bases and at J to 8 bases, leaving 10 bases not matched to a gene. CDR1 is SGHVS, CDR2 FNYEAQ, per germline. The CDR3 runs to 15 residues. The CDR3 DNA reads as TGTGCCAGCAGGAGGCGGGACAGGGGGCGGAAGGGCTACACCTTC. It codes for CASRRRDRGRKGYTF.

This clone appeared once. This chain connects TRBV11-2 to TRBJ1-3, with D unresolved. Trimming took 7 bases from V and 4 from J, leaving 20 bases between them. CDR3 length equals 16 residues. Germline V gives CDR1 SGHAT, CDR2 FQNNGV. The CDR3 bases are TGTGCCAGCACCACCACCGGGCCAGCGGCCGGAAACACCATATATTTT. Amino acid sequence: CASTTTGPAAGNTIYF.

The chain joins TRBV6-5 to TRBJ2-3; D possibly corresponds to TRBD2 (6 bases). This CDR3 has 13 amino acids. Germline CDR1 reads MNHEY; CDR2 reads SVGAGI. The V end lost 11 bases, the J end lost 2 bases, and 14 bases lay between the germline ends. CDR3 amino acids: CAARGINTDTQYF. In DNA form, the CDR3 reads TGTGCCGCCCGGGGGATCAACACAGATACGCAGTATTTT.